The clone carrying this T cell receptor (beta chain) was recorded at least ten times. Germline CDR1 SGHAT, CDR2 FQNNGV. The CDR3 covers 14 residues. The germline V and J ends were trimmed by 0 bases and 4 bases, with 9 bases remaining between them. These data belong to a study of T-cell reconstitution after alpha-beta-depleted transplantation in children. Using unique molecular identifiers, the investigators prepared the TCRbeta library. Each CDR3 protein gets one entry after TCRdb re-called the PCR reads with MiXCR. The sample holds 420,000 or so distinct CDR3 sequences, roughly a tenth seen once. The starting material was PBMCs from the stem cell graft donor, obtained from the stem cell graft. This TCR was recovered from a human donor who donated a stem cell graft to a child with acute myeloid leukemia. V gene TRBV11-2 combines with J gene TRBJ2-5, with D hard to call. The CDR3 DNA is TGTGCCAGCAGCTTAGACAGACCCCTAGAGACCCAGTACTTC. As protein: CASSLDRPLETQYF.